The present TCR beta chain was sequenced within a study of tumor-infiltrating lymphocytes in primary liver carcinoma. A primer matching the constant region was used to make TCR beta cDNA from approximately 0.45 ug of total RNA. Employing slightly modified ARM-PCR, three nested multiplex PCR rounds were run, and these gave rise to the TCR beta libraries. TRBV1-TRBV30 forward primers and a C-beta reverse primer were used in the first two PCR rounds, which each ran for about 10 cycles. MiXCR, run by TCRdb on the multiplex PCR reads, gives a single entry per CDR3 protein. The profile shows roughly 120,000 distinct CDR3 sequences, 55% to 65% of them singletons. Investigators took RNA and DNA out together from 20-30 mg of unsorted bulk tissue. CDR1 and CDR2 (germline): SEHNR, FQNEAQ (reference sequence). The CDR3 is 18 residues long. About this clonotype: What it binds is not known.

Findings of the study overall: Roughly 7.5-24% of top clones, and no more, occurred in all five tumor regions. Tumor-adjacent and tumor-blood pairs overlapped less than tumor region pairs did.

The sequence was collected from a woman aged 60-70 years with primary liver carcinoma and hepatitis B virus infection. The chain joins TRBV7-9 to TRBJ1-4; 9 nucleotides line up with TRBD1. The sequencing input was liver tumor tissue from sampling region 1. The subset is: tumor region T1, superior pole. As DNA, the CDR3 is TGTGCTGGCAGCTTATCCGCGGGACAGGGAACAACTAATGAAAAACTGTTTTTT. As protein: CAGSLSAGQGTTNEKLFF.